This TCR beta chain was sequenced during a study of technical replicates of blood from a few donors (dated by TCRdb to about 2017). With respect to this clone: Its antigen is unknown. No base qualities exist here, and no much larger clone lies one base off it.

The junction carries 7 bases between V and J, which are trimmed by 3 bases and 5 bases respectively. Reading from cysteine to phenylalanine, the CDR3 counts 12 amino acids. Here the CDR3 DNA is all that survives: 36 bases in frame from base 1. Based on the germline V gene (reference sequence), the CDR1 and CDR2 sequences are WNHNN and SYGVQD. The library was generated by the immunoSEQ multiplex PCR assay. TCRdb obtained this table from immuneACCESS and retained in-frame rearrangements with V and J assigned. These tables miss some clones; where compared with another copy, unresolved V genes account for less than half of the shortfall, and the remainder is unexplained. The sample table shows over 70,000 clones, and around 97% are seen once. Approximately 0.2% of the sample rests with the top ten.

This TCR came from a human donor in good health. The chain employs TRBV10-1 and TRBJ2-5; the D gene is perhaps TRBD2, from 5 matching bases. The sample was T cells isolated from PBMCs. This receptor has the CDR3 CASSDWEETQYF. The DNA sequence follows: TGCGCCAGCAGTGATTGGGAGGAGACCCAGTACTTC.